This T cell receptor beta chain was documented in a study of shared clonotypes between healthy human individuals. In the study overall: Donor ages ranged 18 to 49 years: a couple of women, a few men. Points from the study as a whole: Several donors held 5% to 5.5% of naive CD4 clonotypes in common.

Of note for this clone: No antigen is known for it.

CD4+ cells yielded CD45RA+ naive and CD45RA-negative memory subsets. Germline CDR1 SGHTA, CDR2 FQGTGA. V lost 0 bases to trimming and J lost 4 bases, with 10 bases between them. CDR3 size: 15 residues. The repertoire was sequenced with immunoSEQ multiplex PCR; TCRdb's copy has only in-frame clones and lacks some. The sample includes around 1,100,000 clones, around 77% of them seen just once. Sequenced material: memory CD4+ T cells from PBMCs. Noted subset: CD45RA-negative fraction. The receptor's source is a man aged 18-30 years in good health. Some clones in this sample may be carry-over from other donors' samples. V is TRBV7-3 and J is TRBJ2-1; no clear D gene. CDR3 loop: CASSLTDELYNEQFF. Here the CDR3 DNA reads TGTGCCAGCAGCTTAACGGACGAACTTTACAATGAGCAGTTCTTC.